This T cell receptor (beta chain) was obtained from a study of OX40 agonist ivuxolimab in advanced cancers. The repertoire was sequenced with immunoSEQ multiplex PCR; TCRdb's copy has only in-frame clones and lacks some. The data contain tens of thousands of clones, roughly 90% of them seen just once; the ten biggest clones take up 0.3%. This clone was recorded only once. Specimen: CD4+ or CD8+ T cells sorted from blood, collected in a trial of the OX40 agonist ivuxolimab. The source is an adult with an advanced solid tumor such as melanoma, head and neck, liver or kidney cancer.

The CDR3 sequence is CASSEASSGGVYGYTF. CDR3 DNA: TGTGCCAGCAGTGAAGCCTCCTCCGGGGGTGTCTATGGCTACACCTTC. The chain has TRBV2 and TRBJ1-2; TRBD1 is a possible D gene (5 bases). The CDR3 loop spans 16 amino acids. Looked up from germline, CDR1 is SNHLY and CDR2 is FYNNEI. V dropped 0 bases and J dropped 4 bases, with 15 bases sitting between them.